This T cell receptor (beta chain) is drawn from a study of Ad26.COV2.S vaccination and SARS-CoV-2 variants. For the study at large: Within the COV1001 Ad26.COV2.S trial arm, the donor was enrolled.

The CDR3 is 16 residues long. Trimming removed 0 bases from V and 7 bases from J; junction bases left unmatched: 10. Germline V lookup: CDR1 LGHNA, CDR2 YNFKEQ. Repertoires were generated with immunoSEQ multiplex PCR, while TCRdb's copy carries only in-frame clones and drops some. The table lists 400,000 or so clones, less than 90% of them singletons. Details on this clone: The antigen remains unidentified.

The treatment: some 19 received Ad26.COV2.S at low or high dose, single or two shots; roughly five received placebo; per-sample allocation not given. The study sampled participants on day 63 after the first vaccine or placebo injection. The study's findings and limits: Comparability of non-spike TCR breadth was observed across vaccine and placebo recipients. The study found higher spike-specific TCR breadth in vaccine than placebo recipients.

The sample was peripheral blood, taken in a trial of Ad26.COV2.S vaccine versus placebo. The clonotype originates from a person aged 18-65 years who received the Ad26.COV2.S COVID-19 vaccine or a placebo. The rearrangement uses TRBV4-2 and TRBJ2-5, with 8 positions matching TRBD2. The CDR3 region is CASSQDQLAAGGTQYF. The CDR3 bases are TGTGCCAGCAGCCAAGATCAACTAGCGGCGGGCGGGACCCAGTACTTC.